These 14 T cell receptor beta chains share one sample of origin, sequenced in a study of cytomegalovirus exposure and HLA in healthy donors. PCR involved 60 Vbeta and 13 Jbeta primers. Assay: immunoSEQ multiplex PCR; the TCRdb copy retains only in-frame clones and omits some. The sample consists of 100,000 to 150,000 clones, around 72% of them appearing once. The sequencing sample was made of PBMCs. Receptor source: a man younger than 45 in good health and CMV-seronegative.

The CDR3 coding sequence is TGCGCCAGCAGCTCCGGAGTAGGGGATTACCAAGAGACCCAGTACTTC. Translating it yields CASSSGVGDYQETQYF. The chain couples TRBV5-1 to TRBJ2-5; D possibly corresponds to TRBD1 (5 bases). The V and J ends lost 3 bases and 0 bases respectively, with 15 bases between them. CDR1 and CDR2 from the germline V gene are SGHRS and YFSETQ. The CDR3 has 16 residues.

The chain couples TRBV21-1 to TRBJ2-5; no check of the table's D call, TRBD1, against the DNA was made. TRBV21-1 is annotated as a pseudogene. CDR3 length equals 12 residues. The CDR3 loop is CASSKPGETQYF. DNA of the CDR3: TGTGCCAGCAGCAAACCAGGGGAGACCCAGTACTTC.

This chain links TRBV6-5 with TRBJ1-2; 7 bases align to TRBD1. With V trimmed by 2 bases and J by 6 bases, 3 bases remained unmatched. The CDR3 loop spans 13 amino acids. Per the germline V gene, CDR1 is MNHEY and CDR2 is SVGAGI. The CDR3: CASSYRQGHGYTF. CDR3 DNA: TGTGCCAGCAGTTACAGACAGGGCCATGGCTACACCTTC.

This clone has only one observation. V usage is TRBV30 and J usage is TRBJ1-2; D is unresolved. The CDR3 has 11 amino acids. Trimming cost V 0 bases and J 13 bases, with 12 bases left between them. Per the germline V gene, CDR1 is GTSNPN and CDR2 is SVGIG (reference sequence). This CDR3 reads CAWSVEGVSTF. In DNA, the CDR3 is TGTGCCTGGAGTGTAGAGGGAGTCTCCACCTTC.

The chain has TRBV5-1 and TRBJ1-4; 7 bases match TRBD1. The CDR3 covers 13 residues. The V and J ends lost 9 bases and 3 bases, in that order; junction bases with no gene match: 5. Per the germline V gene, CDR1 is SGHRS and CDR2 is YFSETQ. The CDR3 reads CATRTGPNEKLFF. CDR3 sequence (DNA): TGCGCCACACGGACAGGACCTAATGAAAAACTGTTTTTT.

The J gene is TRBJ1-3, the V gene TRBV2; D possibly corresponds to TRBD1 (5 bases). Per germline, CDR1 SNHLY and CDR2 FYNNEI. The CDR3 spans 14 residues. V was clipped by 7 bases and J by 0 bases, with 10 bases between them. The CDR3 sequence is CASTGGVSGNTIYF. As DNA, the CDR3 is TGTGCCAGCACCGGGGGAGTCTCTGGAAACACCATATATTTT.

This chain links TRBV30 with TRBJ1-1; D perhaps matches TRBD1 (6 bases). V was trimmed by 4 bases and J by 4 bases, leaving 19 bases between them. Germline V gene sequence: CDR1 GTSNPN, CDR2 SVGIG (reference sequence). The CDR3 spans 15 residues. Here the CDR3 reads CAWKRESGGSTEAFF. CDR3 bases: TGTGCCTGGAAGCGGGAATCCGGGGGCAGCACTGAAGCTTTCTTT.

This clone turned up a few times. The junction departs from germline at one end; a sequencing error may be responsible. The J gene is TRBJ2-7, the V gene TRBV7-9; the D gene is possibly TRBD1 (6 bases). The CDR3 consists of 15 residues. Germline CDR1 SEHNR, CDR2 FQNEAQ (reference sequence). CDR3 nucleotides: TGCGCCAGCAGCCTTACAGGGTCACTCAACTACGAGCAGTACTTC. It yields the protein CASSLTGSLNYEQYF. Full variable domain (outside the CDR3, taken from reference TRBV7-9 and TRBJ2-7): DTGVSQNPRHKITKRGQNVTFRCDPISEHNRLYWYRQTLGQGPEFLTYFQNEAQLEKSRLLSDRFSAERPKGSFSTLEIQRTEQGDSAMYLCASSLTGSLNYEQYFGPGTRLTVT.

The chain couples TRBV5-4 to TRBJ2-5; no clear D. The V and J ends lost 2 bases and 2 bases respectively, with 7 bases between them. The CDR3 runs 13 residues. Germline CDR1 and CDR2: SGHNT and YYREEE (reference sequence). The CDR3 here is CASSFTAQETQYF. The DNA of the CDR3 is TGTGCCAGCAGCTTCACAGCACAAGAGACCCAGTACTTC.

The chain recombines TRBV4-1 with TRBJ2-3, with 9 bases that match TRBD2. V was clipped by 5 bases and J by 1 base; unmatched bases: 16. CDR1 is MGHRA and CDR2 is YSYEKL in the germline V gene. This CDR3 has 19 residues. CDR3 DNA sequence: TGCGCCAGCAGCAAATTCCCTGGCCCTAGCGGGGCCGGCACAGATACGCAGTATTTT. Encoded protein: CASSKFPGPSGAGTDTQYF.

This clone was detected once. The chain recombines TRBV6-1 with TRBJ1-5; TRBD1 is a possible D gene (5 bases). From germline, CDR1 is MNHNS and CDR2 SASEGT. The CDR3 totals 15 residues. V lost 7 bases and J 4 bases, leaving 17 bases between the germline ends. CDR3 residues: CASNHGGTANQPQHF. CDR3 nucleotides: TGTGCCAGCAACCACGGCGGGACTGCTAATCAGCCCCAGCATTTT.

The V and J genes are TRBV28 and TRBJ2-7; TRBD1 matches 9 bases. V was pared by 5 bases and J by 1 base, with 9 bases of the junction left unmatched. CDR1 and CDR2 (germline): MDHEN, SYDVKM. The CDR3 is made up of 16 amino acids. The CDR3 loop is CASSHPSGTGSYEQYF. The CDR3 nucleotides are TGTGCCAGCAGTCACCCATCCGGGACAGGGTCCTACGAGCAGTACTTC.

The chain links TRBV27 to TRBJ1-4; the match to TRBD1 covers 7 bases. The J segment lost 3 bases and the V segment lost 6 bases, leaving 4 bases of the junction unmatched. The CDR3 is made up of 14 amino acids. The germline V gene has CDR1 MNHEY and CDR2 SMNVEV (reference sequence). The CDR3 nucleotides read TGTGCCAGCAGGTACAGGGGCTCTAATGAAAAACTGTTTTTT. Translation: CASRYRGSNEKLFF.

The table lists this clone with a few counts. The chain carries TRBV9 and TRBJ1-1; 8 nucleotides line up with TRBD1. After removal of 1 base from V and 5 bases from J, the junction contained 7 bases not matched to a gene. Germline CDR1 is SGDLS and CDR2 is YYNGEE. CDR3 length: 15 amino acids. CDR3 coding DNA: TGTGCCAGCAGCGTAACTAAGGACAGGGATACTGAAGCTTTCTTT. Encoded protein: CASSVTKDRDTEAFF.